This TCR beta chain emerged from a study of CD8+ T cells in alopecia areata. About the study: Those patients who were treated received oral tofacitinib, which was given at 5 to 10 mg twice daily for moderate-to-severe alopecia areata.

Trimming stripped 0 bases from V and 1 base from J, with 16 bases between. Germline values: CDR1 LGHNA, CDR2 YSLEER. The CDR3 runs 17 residues. Extraction and reverse transcription of RNA yielded cDNA as the sequencing template. Generated by immunoSEQ multiplex PCR, the TCRdb table keeps only in-frame clones and is missing some. The table has 45,000 to 60,000 clones, about 96% seen once. The source was CD8+ T cells sorted from blood, collected at week 0. This sequence was found in a human donor with alopecia areata. This sequence joins TRBV4-3 and TRBJ2-7, with D perhaps being TRBD1 or TRBD2 (6 bases each). The CDR3 bases are TGCGCCAGCAGCCAAGATCTTTGGGGGGCTCCTTCCTACGAGCAGTACTTC. Translating it yields CASSQDLWGAPSYEQYF.